One and the same sample provided the 10 T cell receptor beta chains below, sequenced in a study of CD8+ T cells in alopecia areata. Sequencing templates came from extracted RNA that was reverse transcribed into cDNA. Only in-frame clones appear in the TCRdb table, and some are missing; sequencing was by immunoSEQ multiplex PCR. This table has fewer than 250,000 clones, 40% to 55% appearing once. Treatment: oral pan-JAK inhibitor, 5-10 mg twice daily. The input for sequencing was CD4+ T cells sorted from blood, taken around week 36, from a patient treated with tofacitinib. Every receptor here comes from a human donor with alopecia areata.

This chain joins TRBV30 and TRBJ2-5; 14 bases fit TRBD2. J lost 5 bases, V lost 0 bases, and 8 bases had no gene match. The CDR3 runs 17 residues. CDR1 GTSNPN and CDR2 SVGIG come from the germline V gene (reference sequence). CDR3 in amino acids: CAWSVGTSGSFVETQYF. The CDR3 bases are TGTGCCTGGAGTGTCGGGACTAGCGGGAGTTTTGTGGAGACCCAGTACTTC.

This clone was seen a handful of times. The V and J genes are TRBV15 and TRBJ1-4, with D hard to call. This CDR3 has 14 residues. The V end lost 4 bases, the J end lost 3 bases, and 9 bases lay between the germline ends. Germline CDR1 is LNHNV and CDR2 is YYDKDF (reference sequence). CDR3 in DNA: TGTGCCACCAGCATACTCGGGGCTAATGAAAAACTGTTTTTT. Its translation: CATSILGANEKLFF.

The rearrangement uses TRBV4-1 and TRBJ1-4, with a weak D call TRBD1 (5 bases). V was clipped by 0 bases and J by 8 bases, with 13 bases between them. The CDR3 has 15 residues. Germline V gene sequence: CDR1 MGHRA, CDR2 YSYEKL. CDR3 DNA: TGCGCCAGCAGCCAAGATGGGGGTGGGTCGGAAAAACTGTTTTTT. Translation gives CASSQDGGGSEKLFF.

The V gene is TRBV7-9, the J gene TRBJ1-1, with TRBD1 as a possible D gene (5 bases). V lost 5 bases and J lost 3, with 22 bases in between. The CDR3 consists of 17 residues. Germline V lookup: CDR1 SEHNR, CDR2 FQNEAQ (reference sequence). The CDR3 DNA reads as TGTGCCAGCAGCCCTAGCGGCAACTCCCGGGGGGACACTGAAGCTTTCTTT. Protein: CASSPSGNSRGDTEAFF.

The V gene is TRBV29-1, the J gene TRBJ2-7; 12 nucleotides agree with TRBD2. The germline CDR1 and CDR2 sequences are SQVTM and ANQGSEA. CDR3 length: 15 residues. Trimming removed 2 bases from V and 3 bases from J; junction bases left unmatched: 5. The CDR3 region has the DNA TGCAGCGTTGAACTCCCGACTAGCGGGGGCTACGAGCAGTACTTC. It translates to CSVELPTSGGYEQYF.

V is TRBV19 and J is TRBJ1-1; D uncertain. CDR3 size: 15 residues. Trimming shortened V by 6 bases and J by 0 bases, and 14 bases separated the two germline ends. The germline V gene has CDR1 LNHDA and CDR2 SQIVND (reference sequence). CDR3 in amino acids: CASRQQQALNTEAFF. In DNA, the CDR3 is TGTGCCAGTAGGCAACAGCAGGCGTTGAACACTGAAGCTTTCTTT.

CDR3 sequence reads: CASSLTGQTYEQYF. The CDR3 bases are TGCGCCAGCAGCTTGACAGGGCAGACCTACGAGCAGTACTTC. This rearrangement joins TRBV5-1 to TRBJ2-7, with D possibly being TRBD1 (6 bases). The germline CDR1 and CDR2 sequences are SGHRS and YFSETQ. The V end was cut by 1 base, the J end by 2 bases, with 10 bases between. The CDR3 has 14 residues.

This clone was recorded a few times. The chain uses TRBV5-1 and TRBJ2-1; perhaps TRBD2 as D (5 bases). There are 12 residues in the CDR3. Germline values: CDR1 SGHRS, CDR2 YFSETQ. V lost 2 bases to trimming and J lost 8 bases, with 8 bases between them. CDR3 sequence (DNA): TGCGCCAGCAGCTTCCGGGGTGATGAGCAGTTCTTC. As protein: CASSFRGDEQFF. Looking up the rest from reference TRBV5-1 and TRBJ2-1 gives the full variable domain: KAGVTQTPRYLIKTRGQQVTLSCSPISGHRSVSWYQQTPGQGLQFLFEYFSETQRNKGNFPGRFSGRQFSNSRSEMNVSTLELGDSALYLCASSFRGDEQFFGPGTRLTVL.

This sequence joins TRBV5-1 and TRBJ1-5; D is unclear. CDR1 and CDR2 from the germline V gene are SGHRS and YFSETQ. V shed 4 bases and J shed 10 bases, with 15 bases lying between them. The CDR3 consists of 13 residues. The CDR3 spells CASSPGGSRPQHF. CDR3 sequence (DNA): TGCGCCAGCAGCCCGGGCGGGAGCCGACCCCAGCATTTT.

This clone was seen a few times. CDR3 nucleotides: TGCAGCGTTGCGGCAGCCTACGAGCAGTACTTC. It is translated as CSVAAAYEQYF. The chain joins TRBV29-1 to TRBJ2-7, with D unclear. V lost 4 bases and J 2 bases, leaving 6 bases between the germline ends. CDR1 is SQVTM and CDR2 is ANQGSEA in the germline V gene. The CDR3 runs to 11 residues.